This T cell receptor beta chain is from a study of blood T cell repertoires in COVID-19. Study context: The United States, Italy and Spain supplied acute and convalescent COVID-19 samples. From T cells, B-cell-depleted T cells, or PBMCs came the material, which was cDNA or gDNA.

Study processing details: Reference gene primer amplification yielded estimated nucleated cell counts. Some clones are missing from TCRdb's copy, which holds only in-frame ones; the method was immunoSEQ multiplex PCR. The V and J calls and clone size are taken from that table; D and trimming were inferred from the DNA. Among about 83,000 clones listed, roughly 87% were seen once. This clone was counted a few times. The clonotype was recovered from a man in his 60s with acute or convalescent COVID-19. The sequenced material came from peripheral blood.

The CDR3 DNA follows: TGTGCCAGCAGTTACTCGGGACAGCTGAACACTGAAGCTTTCTTT. This translates into CASSYSGQLNTEAFF. This chain connects TRBV6-5 to TRBJ1-1; TRBD1 matches 7 bases. Germline V gene data show CDR1 as MNHEY and CDR2 as SVGAGI. This CDR3 region has 15 residues. The trim removed 0 bases at V and 0 bases at J, leaving 1 base unmatched.